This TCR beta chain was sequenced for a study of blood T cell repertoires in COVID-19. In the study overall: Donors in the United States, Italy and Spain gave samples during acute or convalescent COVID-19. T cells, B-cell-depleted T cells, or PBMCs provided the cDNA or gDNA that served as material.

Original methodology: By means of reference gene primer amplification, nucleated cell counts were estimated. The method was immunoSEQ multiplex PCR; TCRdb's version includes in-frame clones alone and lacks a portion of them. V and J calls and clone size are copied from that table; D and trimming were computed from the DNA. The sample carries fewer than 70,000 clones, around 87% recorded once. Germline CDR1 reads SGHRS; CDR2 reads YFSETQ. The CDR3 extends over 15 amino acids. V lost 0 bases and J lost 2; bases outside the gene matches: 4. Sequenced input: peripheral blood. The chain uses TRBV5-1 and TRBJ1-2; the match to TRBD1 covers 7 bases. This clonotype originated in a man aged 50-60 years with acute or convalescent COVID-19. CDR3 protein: CASSLVAGGNYGYTF. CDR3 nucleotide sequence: TGCGCCAGCAGCTTGGTGGCAGGGGGGAACTATGGCTACACCTTC. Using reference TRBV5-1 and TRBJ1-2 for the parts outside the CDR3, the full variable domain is KAGVTQTPRYLIKTRGQQVTLSCSPISGHRSVSWYQQTPGQGLQFLFEYFSETQRNKGNFPGRFSGRQFSNSRSEMNVSTLELGDSALYLCASSLVAGGNYGYTFGSGTRLTVV.